This entry lists 2 T cell receptor beta chains sequenced from one sample in a study of vaccination effects on CD4 cells after COVID-19 (dated by TCRdb to between 2021 and 2022). To identify antigen-specific CD4+ T cell clonotypes by their expansion, the ViraFEST assay first stimulated PBMC with viral peptide pools and then applied TCR sequencing. After roughly 11 days of culture, CD4+ T cells were isolated with the EasySep CD4+ T cell isolation kit. The absence of prior SARS-CoV-2 infection in healthy vaccine recipients was confirmed by negative nucleocapsid antibodies before and after vaccination. These receptors have no known antigen. Library creation used the immunoSEQ multiplex PCR assay. What TCRdb holds here is the immuneACCESS table cut down to in-frame rearrangements. Part of the clones is not present; checked against another copy, under half of the missing clones reflect an unresolved V gene, and the others are unexplained. The sample table records 20,000 to 30,000 clones; roughly three quarters of these occur just once. 10% of the sample goes to the ten largest clones.

The sequencing used CD4+ T cells from PBMCs cultured with HCoV-NL63 spike peptides, collected before COVID-19 vaccination. The sample's cell subset or site label, in plain terms: HCoV-NL63 spike overlapping peptide pool stimulation. The receptors were gathered from a human donor who received a COVID-19 vaccine.

This clone came up once. The chain recombines TRBV11-1 with TRBJ2-1, with D perhaps being TRBD1 or TRBD2 (5 bases each). The CDR3 sequence is 14 residues long. Germline values: CDR1 SGHAT, CDR2 FQDESV (reference sequence). V was pared by 5 bases and J by 1 base, with 9 bases between. CDR3 nucleotides: TGTGCCAGCAGCATTGGGGGATCCTACAATGAGCAGTTCTTC. Its protein product is CASSIGGSYNEQFF.

This chain links TRBV12-5 with TRBJ2-1; TRBD1 or TRBD2 may be the D gene (5 bases each). Germline loops: CDR1 LGHNT, CDR2 FRNRAP. The CDR3 is 17 amino acids. The V end was cut by 2 bases, the J end by 9 bases, with 23 bases between. In nucleotides, the CDR3 is TGTGCTAGTGGTTTGCCCCCCCCGGGGACGGGTCCGCGTGAGCAGTTCTTC. Protein sequence: CASGLPPPGTGPREQFF.